This T cell receptor beta chain emerged from a study of T cells after yellow fever vaccination. Study details: Preparation used SMART-Seq v4 Ultra Low Input for the low-cell-number fractions.

Whole-study findings and limits: Among primary-vaccination clones, most reappeared after the booster, at approximately 96% for CD4 and more than 85% for CD8. FACS-sorted repertoires could harbor abundant contaminating bulk-population clonotypes.

TCRdb reprocessed the 5' RACE reads with MiXCR, giving one entry per CDR3 protein. In the table there are 500,000 to 650,000 distinct CDR3 sequences, about 15% of which are singletons. Germline loops: CDR1 SGHTA, CDR2 FQGTGA. The V gene lost 1 base and the J gene lost 7 bases, with 14 bases spanning the gap. The CDR3 runs 15 residues. Concerning this clonotype itself: The antigen is undetermined.

The receptor was isolated from a man in his late teens or twenties who received the YFV17D yellow fever vaccine. The chain uses TRBV7-3 and TRBJ2-1; D remains ambiguous. Specimen: PBMCs, collected 4 to 5 days after the first yellow fever vaccination. The CDR3 is CASSLNAPGLNEQFF. CDR3 DNA sequence: TGTGCCAGCAGCTTAAATGCGCCCGGTCTTAATGAGCAGTTCTTC.